This note documents a single T cell receptor (beta chain) sequence. The data were taken from a study of blood T cell repertoires in COVID-19. This table comes from immunoSEQ multiplex PCR, and its TCRdb copy is limited to in-frame clones, with some not included. The data contain a few hundred thousand clones, approximately 83% of them seen just once; the ten biggest clones take up approximately 4.2%. Participant age was roughly 18 to 100 years, and participants resided in fewer than 25 US areas. The study counted Cohort 3 donors as recovered given two negative PCRs, clearance, or symptom resolution. The source of this sequence is a woman under 40 who had recovered from COVID-19. Input material: PBMCs or T cells enriched from blood (not recorded which).

CDR3 region: CASSFPTSGRTDTQYF. CDR3 DNA sequence: TGTGCCAGCAGCTTTCCCACTAGCGGGAGAACAGATACGCAGTATTTT. V and J are TRBV7-9 and TRBJ2-3, with 11 nucleotides matching TRBD2. From germline, CDR1 is SEHNR and CDR2 FQNEAQ (reference sequence). J gave up 3 bases and V 3 bases, and 5 bases lay outside the gene matches. The length of the CDR3 is 16 residues.